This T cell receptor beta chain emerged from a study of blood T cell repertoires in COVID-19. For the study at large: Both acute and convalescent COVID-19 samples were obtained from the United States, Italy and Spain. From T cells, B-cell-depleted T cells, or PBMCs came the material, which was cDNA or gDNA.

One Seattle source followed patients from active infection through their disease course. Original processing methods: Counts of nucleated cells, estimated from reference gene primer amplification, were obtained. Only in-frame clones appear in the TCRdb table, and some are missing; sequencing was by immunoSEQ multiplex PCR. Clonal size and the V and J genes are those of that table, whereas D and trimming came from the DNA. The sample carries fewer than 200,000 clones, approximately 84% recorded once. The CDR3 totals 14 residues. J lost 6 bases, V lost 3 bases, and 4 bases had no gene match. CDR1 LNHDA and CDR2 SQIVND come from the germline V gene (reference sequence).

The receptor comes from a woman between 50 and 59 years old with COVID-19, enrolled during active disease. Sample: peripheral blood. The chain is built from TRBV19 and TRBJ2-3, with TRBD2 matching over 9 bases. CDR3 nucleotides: TGTGCCAGTAGTATGGGCGGGGGGGTGGATACGCAGTATTTT. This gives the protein CASSMGGGVDTQYF.